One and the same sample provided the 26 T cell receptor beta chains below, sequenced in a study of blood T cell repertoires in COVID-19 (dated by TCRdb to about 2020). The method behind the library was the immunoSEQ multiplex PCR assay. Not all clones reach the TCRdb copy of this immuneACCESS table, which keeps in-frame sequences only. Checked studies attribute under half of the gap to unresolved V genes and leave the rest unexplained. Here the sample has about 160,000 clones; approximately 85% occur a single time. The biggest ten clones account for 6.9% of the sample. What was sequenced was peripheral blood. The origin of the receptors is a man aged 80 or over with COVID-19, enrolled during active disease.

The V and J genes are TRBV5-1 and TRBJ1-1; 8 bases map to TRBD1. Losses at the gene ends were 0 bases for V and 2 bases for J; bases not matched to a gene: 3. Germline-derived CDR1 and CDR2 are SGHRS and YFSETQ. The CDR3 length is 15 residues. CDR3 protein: CASSLGQGLNTEAFF. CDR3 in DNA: TGCGCCAGCAGCTTGGGACAGGGGCTTAACACTGAAGCTTTCTTT.

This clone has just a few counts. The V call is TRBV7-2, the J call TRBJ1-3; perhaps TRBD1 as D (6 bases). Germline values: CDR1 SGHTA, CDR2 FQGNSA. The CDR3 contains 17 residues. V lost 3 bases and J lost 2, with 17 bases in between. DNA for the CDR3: TGTGCCAGCAGCTTGAGTCAGGGGACGAGAACTGGAAACACCATATATTTT. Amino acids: CASSLSQGTRTGNTIYF. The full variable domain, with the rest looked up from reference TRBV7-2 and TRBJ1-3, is GAGVSQSPSNKVTEKGKDVELRCDPISGHTALYWYRQSLGQGLEFLIYFQGNSAPDKSGLPSDRFSAERTGGSVSTLTIQRTQQEDSAVYLCASSLSQGTRTGNTIYFGEGSWLTVV.

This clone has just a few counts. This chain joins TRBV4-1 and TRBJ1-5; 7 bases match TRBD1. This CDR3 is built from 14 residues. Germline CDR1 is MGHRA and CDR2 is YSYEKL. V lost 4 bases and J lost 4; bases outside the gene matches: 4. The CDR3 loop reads CASSRVTGNQPQHF. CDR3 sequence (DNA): TGCGCCAGCAGCCGAGTGACAGGGAATCAGCCCCAGCATTTT.

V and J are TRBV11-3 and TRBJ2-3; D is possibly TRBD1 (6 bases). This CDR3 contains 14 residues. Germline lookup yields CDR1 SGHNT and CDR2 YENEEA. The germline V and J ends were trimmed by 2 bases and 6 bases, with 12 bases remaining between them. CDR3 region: CASSLHRARDTQYF. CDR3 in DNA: TGTGCCAGCAGCTTACACAGGGCGAGGGATACGCAGTATTTT. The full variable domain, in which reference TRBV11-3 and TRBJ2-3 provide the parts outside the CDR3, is EAGVVQSPRYKIIEKKQPVAFWCNPISGHNTLYWYLQNLGQGPELLIRYENEEAVDDSQLPKDRFSAERLKGVDSTLKIQPAELGDSAVYLCASSLHRARDTQYFGPGTRLTVL.

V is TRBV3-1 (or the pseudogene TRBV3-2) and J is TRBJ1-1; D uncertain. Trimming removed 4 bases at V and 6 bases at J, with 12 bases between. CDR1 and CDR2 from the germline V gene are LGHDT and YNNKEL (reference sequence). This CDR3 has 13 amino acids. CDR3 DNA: TGTGCCAGCAGCCCGAGTAGAGATGCTGAAGCTTTCTTT. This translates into CASSPSRDAEAFF.

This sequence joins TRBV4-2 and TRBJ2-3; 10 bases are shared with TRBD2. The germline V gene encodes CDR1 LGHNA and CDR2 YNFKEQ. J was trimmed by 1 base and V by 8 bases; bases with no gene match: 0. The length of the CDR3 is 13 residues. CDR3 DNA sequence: TGTGCCAGCGGGACTAGCGGCACAGATACGCAGTATTTT. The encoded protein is CASGTSGTDTQYF.

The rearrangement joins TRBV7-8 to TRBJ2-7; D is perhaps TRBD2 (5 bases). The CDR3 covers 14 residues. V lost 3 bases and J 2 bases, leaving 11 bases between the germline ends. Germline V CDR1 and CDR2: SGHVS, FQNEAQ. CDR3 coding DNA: TGTGCCAGCAGCTTGAGGGCTGGTACCTACGAGCAGTACTTC. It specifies CASSLRAGTYEQYF.

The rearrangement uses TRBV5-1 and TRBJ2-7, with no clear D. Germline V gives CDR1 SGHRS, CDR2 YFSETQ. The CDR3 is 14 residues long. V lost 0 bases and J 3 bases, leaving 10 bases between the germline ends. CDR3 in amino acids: CASSLDFRGYEQYF. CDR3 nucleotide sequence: TGCGCCAGCAGCTTGGACTTCCGAGGCTACGAGCAGTACTTC. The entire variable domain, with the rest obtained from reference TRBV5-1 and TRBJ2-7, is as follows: KAGVTQTPRYLIKTRGQQVTLSCSPISGHRSVSWYQQTPGQGLQFLFEYFSETQRNKGNFPGRFSGRQFSNSRSEMNVSTLELGDSALYLCASSLDFRGYEQYFGPGTRLTVT.

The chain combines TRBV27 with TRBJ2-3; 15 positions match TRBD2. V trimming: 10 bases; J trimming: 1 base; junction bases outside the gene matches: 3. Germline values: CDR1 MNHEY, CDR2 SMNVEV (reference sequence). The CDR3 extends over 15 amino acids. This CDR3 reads CAIGTSGGRTDTQYF. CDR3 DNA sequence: TGTGCCATCGGGACTAGCGGGGGGCGCACAGATACGCAGTATTTT.

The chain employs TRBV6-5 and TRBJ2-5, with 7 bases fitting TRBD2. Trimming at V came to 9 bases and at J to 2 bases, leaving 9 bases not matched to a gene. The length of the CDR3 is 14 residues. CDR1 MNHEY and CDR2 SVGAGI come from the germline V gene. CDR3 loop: CASGGGASQETQYF. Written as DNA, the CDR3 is TGTGCCAGTGGGGGGGGAGCATCTCAAGAGACCCAGTACTTC.

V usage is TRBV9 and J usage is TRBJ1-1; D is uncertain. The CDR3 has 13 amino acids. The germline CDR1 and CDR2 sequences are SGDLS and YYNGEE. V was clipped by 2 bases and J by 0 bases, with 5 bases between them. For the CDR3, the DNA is TGTGCCAGCAGCGTCCAAATGAACACTGAAGCTTTCTTT. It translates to CASSVQMNTEAFF.

CDR3 bases: TGTGCCAGCTCACCAAATAGAGGTTACCAAGAGACCCAGTACTTC. Translation: CASSPNRGYQETQYF. The chain carries TRBV18 and TRBJ2-5; D call uncertain. Germline V gene lookup returns CDR1 KGHSH and CDR2 LQKENI. This CDR3 has 15 amino acids. Trimming stripped 2 bases from V and 0 bases from J, with 10 bases between.

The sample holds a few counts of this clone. CDR3 DNA: TGTGCCAGCACCCCTCCGGGAGGTGAAGAGCAGTACTTC. Protein product: CASTPPGGEEQYF. This chain connects TRBV6-6 to TRBJ2-7, with 7 bases aligning to TRBD2. The CDR3 is 13 residues long. The junction had 10 bases not matched to a gene; V was cut back by 7 bases and J by 7 bases. Germline V CDR1 and CDR2: MNHNY, SVGAGI (reference sequence).

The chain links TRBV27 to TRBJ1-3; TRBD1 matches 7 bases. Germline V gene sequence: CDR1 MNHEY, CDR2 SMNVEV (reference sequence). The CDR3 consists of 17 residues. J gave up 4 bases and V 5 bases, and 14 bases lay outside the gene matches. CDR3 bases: TGTGCCAGCAGTCCCTATATGGACAGGACAGCAGGAAACACCATATATTTT. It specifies CASSPYMDRTAGNTIYF.

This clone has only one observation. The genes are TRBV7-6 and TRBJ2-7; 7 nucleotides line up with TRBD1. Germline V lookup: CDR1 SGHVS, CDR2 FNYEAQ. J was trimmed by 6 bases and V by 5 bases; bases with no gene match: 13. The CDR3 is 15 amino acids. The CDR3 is CASSPGTDYRREQYF. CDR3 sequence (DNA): TGTGCCAGCAGCCCCGGGACAGATTACCGACGCGAGCAGTACTTC.

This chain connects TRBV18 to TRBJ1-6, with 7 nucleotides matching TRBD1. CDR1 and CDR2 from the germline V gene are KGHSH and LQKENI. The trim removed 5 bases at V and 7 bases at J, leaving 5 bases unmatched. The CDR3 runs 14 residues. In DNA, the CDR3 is TGTGCCAGCTCATTCGGACAGGACAATTCACCCCTCCACTTT. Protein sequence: CASSFGQDNSPLHF.

The CDR3 nucleotides read TGTGCCAGCAGCCGGACAGTAGCGCAGTATTTT. Its protein is CASSRTVAQYF. The rearrangement joins TRBV7-9 to TRBJ2-3, with D maybe TRBD1 (6 bases). V lost 5 bases to trimming and J lost 10 bases, with 10 bases between them. Per the germline V gene, CDR1 is SEHNR and CDR2 is FQNEAQ (reference sequence). The CDR3 spans 11 residues. Full variable domain (missing parts from reference TRBV7-9 and TRBJ2-3): DTGVSQNPRHKITKRGQNVTFRCDPISEHNRLYWYRQTLGQGPEFLTYFQNEAQLEKSRLLSDRFSAERPKGSFSTLEIQRTEQGDSAMYLCASSRTVAQYFGPGTRLTVL.

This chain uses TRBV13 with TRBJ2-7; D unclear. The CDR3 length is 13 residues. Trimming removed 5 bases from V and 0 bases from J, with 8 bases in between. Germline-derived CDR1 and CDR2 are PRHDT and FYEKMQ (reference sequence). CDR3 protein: CASSPRSSYEQYF. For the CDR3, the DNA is TGTGCCAGCAGCCCTAGGAGCTCCTACGAGCAGTACTTC.

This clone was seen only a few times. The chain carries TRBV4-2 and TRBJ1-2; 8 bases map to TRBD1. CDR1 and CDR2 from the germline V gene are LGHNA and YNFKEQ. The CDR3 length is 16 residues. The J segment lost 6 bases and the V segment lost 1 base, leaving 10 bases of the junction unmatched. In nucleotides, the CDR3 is TGTGCCAGCAGCCAAGGGGAACTTACAGGGGGAGATGGCTACACCTTC. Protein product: CASSQGELTGGDGYTF.

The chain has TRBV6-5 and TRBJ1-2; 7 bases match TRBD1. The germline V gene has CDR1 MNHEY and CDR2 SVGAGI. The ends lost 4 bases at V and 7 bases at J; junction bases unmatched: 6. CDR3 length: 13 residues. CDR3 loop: CASSSTNRGGYTF. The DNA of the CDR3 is TGTGCCAGCAGTTCAACTAACAGGGGTGGCTACACCTTC.

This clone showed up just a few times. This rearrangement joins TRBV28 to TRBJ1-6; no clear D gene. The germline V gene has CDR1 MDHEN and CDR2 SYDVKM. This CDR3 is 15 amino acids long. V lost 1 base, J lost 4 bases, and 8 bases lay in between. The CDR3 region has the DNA TGTGCCAGCAGTTTATCTCGTCAGTATAATTCACCCCTCCACTTT. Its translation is CASSLSRQYNSPLHF.

Here the CDR3 DNA reads TGTGCCAGCAGGACGACAGTTAGCAATCAGCCCCAGCATTTT. Its protein product is CASRTTVSNQPQHF. The rearrangement uses TRBV6-5 and TRBJ1-5, with D maybe TRBD1 (5 bases). This CDR3 is 14 amino acids long. Germline CDR1 is MNHEY and CDR2 is SVGAGI. Deletions cut 6 bases from V and 0 bases from J, with 9 bases between.

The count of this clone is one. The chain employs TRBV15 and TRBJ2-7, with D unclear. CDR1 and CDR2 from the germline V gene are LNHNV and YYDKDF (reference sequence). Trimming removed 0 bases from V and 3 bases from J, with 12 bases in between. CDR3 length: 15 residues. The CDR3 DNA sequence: TGTGCCACCAGCAGAGACATGGAGCATGTCTACGAGCAGTACTTC. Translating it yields CATSRDMEHVYEQYF.

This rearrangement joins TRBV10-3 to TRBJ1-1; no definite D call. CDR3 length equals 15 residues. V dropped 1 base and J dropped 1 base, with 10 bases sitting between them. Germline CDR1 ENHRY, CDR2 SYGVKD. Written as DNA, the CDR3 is TGTGCCATCAGTGAGTTCCGGGCGGGGAACACTGAAGCTTTCTTT. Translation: CAISEFRAGNTEAFF.

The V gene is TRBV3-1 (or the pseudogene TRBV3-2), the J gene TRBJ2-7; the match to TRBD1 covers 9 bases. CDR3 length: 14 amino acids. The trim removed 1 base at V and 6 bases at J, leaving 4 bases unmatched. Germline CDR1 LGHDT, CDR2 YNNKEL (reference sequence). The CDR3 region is CASSQVGQGTEQYF. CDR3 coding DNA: TGTGCCAGCAGCCAAGTCGGACAGGGGACCGAGCAGTACTTC.

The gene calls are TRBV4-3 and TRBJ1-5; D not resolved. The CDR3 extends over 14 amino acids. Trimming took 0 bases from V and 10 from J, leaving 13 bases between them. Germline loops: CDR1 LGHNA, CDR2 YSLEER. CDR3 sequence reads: CASSQESWRSPQHF. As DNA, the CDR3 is TGCGCCAGCAGCCAAGAGTCCTGGCGGAGCCCCCAGCATTTT.